Following are 6 T cell receptor beta chains from one sample sequenced in a study of identical twins. TCRdb fed the 5' RACE reads into MiXCR, producing one record per CDR3 protein. This sample has some 330,000 distinct CDR3 sequences; approximately 8.7% occur once, and the top ten carry about 9.1%. The sample comprised naive T cells sorted from blood. These receptors were taken from a woman aged 50 to 60 in good health.

The gene calls are TRBV5-1 and TRBJ1-6; tentative D call: TRBD1 (6 bases). The CDR3 has 15 amino acids. Germline lookup yields CDR1 SGHRS and CDR2 YFSETQ. The V gene lost 4 bases and the J gene lost 9 bases, with 17 bases spanning the gap. The CDR3 spells CASSPTSGAGSPLHF. CDR3 sequence (DNA): TGCGCCAGCAGCCCCACCTCGGGGGCGGGTTCACCCCTCCACTTT.

The chain combines TRBV7-2 with TRBJ1-5, with TRBD1 matching over 8 bases. With V trimmed by 4 bases and J by 6 bases, 11 bases remained unmatched. In germline, CDR1 is SGHTA, CDR2 FQGNSA. This CDR3 is 16 amino acids long. This CDR3 reads CASSSQDRAGGQPQHF. The CDR3 DNA reads TGTGCCAGCAGCTCACAGGACAGGGCAGGGGGTCAGCCCCAGCATTTT.

This clonotype was counted ten times or more. The chain has TRBV24-1 and TRBJ2-7; 9 bases are a match to TRBD1. In germline, CDR1 is KGHDR, CDR2 SFDVKD. This CDR3 is 17 amino acids long. V shed 3 bases, J shed 2 bases, and the junction held 10 bases outside the gene matches. The CDR3 DNA follows: TGTGCCACCAGTGATGGCGGGGCCCGGGACAGGGCCTACGAGCAGTACTTC. Encoded protein: CATSDGGARDRAYEQYF.

The sample holds a few counts of this clonotype. This rearrangement joins TRBV20-1 to TRBJ2-1; 12 nucleotides align to TRBD2. Germline V CDR1 and CDR2: DFQATT, SNEGSKA (reference sequence). V dropped 6 bases and J dropped 7; count of bases not matched to a gene: 13. The CDR3 runs to 16 residues. The CDR3 region is CSAYVTSGRPKNEQFF. The CDR3 nucleotides are TGCAGTGCATATGTAACTAGCGGGAGGCCAAAAAATGAGCAGTTCTTC.

CDR3 amino acids: CASSLPGRAVYNEQFF. The CDR3 nucleotides read TGTGCCAGCAGCCTTCCGGGCCGGGCCGTTTACAATGAGCAGTTCTTC. The V call is TRBV7-8, the J call TRBJ2-1, with D unresolved. Deletions cut 5 bases from V and 4 bases from J, with 18 bases between. Germline CDR1 SGHVS, CDR2 FQNEAQ. This CDR3 has 16 amino acids.

The chain has TRBV12-3 or TRBV12-4 and TRBJ2-1; D may be TRBD1 (5 bases). The CDR3 is 14 amino acids. V was cut by 5 bases and J by 1 base, with 9 bases left in between. The CDR3 DNA reads TGTGCCAGCAGTCGACAGACATCCTACAATGAGCAGTTCTTC. As protein: CASSRQTSYNEQFF.